Below, 26 T cell receptor beta chains from the same sample are listed, as sequenced in a study of shared clonotypes between healthy human individuals. Naive CD8 cells, CD45RO-negative and positively selected for CCR7, excluded terminally differentiated effector memory CD45RA+ cells. Method: immunoSEQ multiplex PCR; TCRdb's copy keeps in-frame clones and lacks some. The top ten clones hold about 1.6% of a sample with about 2.1 million clones, about 93% of them seen once. Source material: naive CD8+ T cells from PBMCs. The source is a man between 18 and 35 years old in good health. Some clones in this sample may be carry-over from other donors' samples.

The V and J genes are TRBV7-8 and TRBJ2-7; D gene unclear. CDR1 is SGHVS, CDR2 FQNEAQ, per germline. Trimming shortened V by 5 bases and J by 5 bases, and 10 bases separated the two germline ends. This CDR3 has 12 amino acids. The DNA for the CDR3 is TGTGCCAGCAGCCCTACCCTCGACGAGCAGTACTTC. Amino acid sequence: CASSPTLDEQYF.

The V gene is TRBV29-1, the J gene TRBJ2-3; 10 bases map to TRBD2. The germline V gene has CDR1 SQVTM and CDR2 ANQGSEA. This CDR3 contains 15 residues. V was clipped by 2 bases and J by 3 bases; unmatched bases: 5. This CDR3 is CSVEFTSGVTDTQYF. The CDR3 bases are TGCAGCGTTGAATTTACTAGCGGGGTTACAGATACGCAGTATTTT.

V usage is TRBV7-9 and J usage is TRBJ2-2; D may be TRBD1 (6 bases). The CDR3 is made up of 13 amino acids. Germline V gene lookup returns CDR1 SEHNR and CDR2 FQNEAQ (reference sequence). The ends were cut back, 5 bases at V and 7 bases at J, with 11 bases in the middle. The CDR3 nucleotides are TGTGCCAGCAGCGGGGACACCCACGGGGAGCTGTTTTTT. Translated, it gives CASSGDTHGELFF.

The chain combines TRBV7-2 with TRBJ2-7, with 8 nucleotides matching TRBD2. Germline V gene data show CDR1 as SGHTA and CDR2 as FQGNSA. The length of the CDR3 is 16 residues. Trimming took 0 bases from V and 1 from J; bases not matched to a gene: 5. CDR3 residues: CASSLAVGGRSYEQYF. CDR3 DNA: TGTGCCAGCAGCTTAGCGGTTGGCGGGAGGTCCTACGAGCAGTACTTC.

The gene calls are TRBV11-3 and TRBJ2-6, with D unclear. Trimming left V 5 bases short and J 5 bases short, with 19 bases between. CDR3 length: 17 amino acids. In germline, CDR1 is SGHNT, CDR2 YENEEA. The CDR3: CASSLMSRQSRANVLTF. CDR3 bases: TGTGCCAGCAGCCTTATGTCTCGACAAAGTCGGGCCAACGTCCTGACTTTC.

The rearrangement joins TRBV28 to TRBJ1-1, with TRBD1 matching over 8 bases. The CDR3 loop spans 12 amino acids. V lost 7 bases, J lost 7 bases, and 5 bases stayed unmatched. The germline gives CDR1 MDHEN, CDR2 SYDVKM. The CDR3 coding sequence is TGTGCCAGCAATACAGGGGGTGGTGAAGCTTTCTTT. It yields the protein CASNTGGGEAFF. Complete variable domain (other parts from reference TRBV28 and TRBJ1-1): DVKVTQSSRYLVKRTGEKVFLECVQDMDHENMFWYRQDPGLGLRLIYFSYDVKMKEKGDIPEGYSVSREKKERFSLILESASTNQTSMYLCASNTGGGEAFFGQGTRLTVV.

As to this clone: Other DNA sequences in this specimen translate into the identical CDR3. The chain couples TRBV5-1 to TRBJ1-5; a weak D match, TRBD1 (6 bases). Trimming pared 0 bases from V and 2 bases from J, leaving 6 bases between. In germline, CDR1 is SGHRS, CDR2 YFSETQ. This CDR3 has 14 residues. The CDR3 protein is CASSLAGGNQPQHF. The CDR3 DNA follows: TGCGCCAGCAGCTTGGCAGGGGGCAATCAGCCCCAGCATTTT.

The gene calls are TRBV25-1 and TRBJ2-2; unclear D gene. CDR1 and CDR2 from the germline V gene are MGHDK and SYGVNS. Trimming took 1 base from V and 5 from J, leaving 8 bases between them. There are 14 residues in the CDR3. The CDR3 DNA sequence: TGTGCCAGCAGTGAATTCAGCAGGACCGGGGAGCTGTTTTTT. Its protein is CASSEFSRTGELFF.

The gene calls are TRBV5-4 and TRBJ1-2; D gene ambiguous. The CDR3 is 14 residues long. Between the trimmed V and J ends, which lost 4 bases and 8 bases, there was a span of 18 bases. Germline V gene data show CDR1 as SGHNT and CDR2 as YYREEE (reference sequence). The CDR3 DNA reads TGTGCCAGCAGCGCCGATCAACTGATGGGAGGCTACACCTTC. Translating it yields CASSADQLMGGYTF. The full variable domain, its missing parts supplied by reference TRBV5-4 and TRBJ1-2, is ETGVTQSPTHLIKTRGQQVTLRCSSQSGHNTVSWYQQALGQGPQFIFQYYREEENGRGNFPPRFSGLQFPNYSSELNVNALELDDSALYLCASSADQLMGGYTFGSGTRLTVV.

Concerning this clone: One end of the junction fails to match germline, which may point to a read error. This CDR3 is CASSLEGRSGNTIYF. The CDR3 bases are TGTGCCAGCAGTTTAGAGGGGAGGTCCGGAAACACCATATATTTT. J is TRBJ1-3 and V is TRBV7-9; tentatively, D is TRBD1 (5 bases). The length of the CDR3 is 15 residues. Germline values: CDR1 SEHNR, CDR2 FQNEAQ (reference sequence).

The J gene is TRBJ2-4, the V gene TRBV4-1; D ambiguous. This CDR3 spans 14 amino acids. V was shortened by 8 bases and J by 0 bases, with 11 bases between the two germline ends. From germline, CDR1 is MGHRA and CDR2 YSYEKL. This CDR3 reads CASGDFIAKNIQYF. The CDR3 nucleotides are TGCGCCAGCGGAGATTTTATAGCCAAAAACATTCAGTACTTC.

This chain connects TRBV27 to TRBJ1-1, with a weak D call TRBD1 (5 bases). V gave up 4 bases and J gave up 0 bases, with 12 bases separating them. Germline V lookup: CDR1 MNHEY, CDR2 SMNVEV (reference sequence). The CDR3 totals 15 residues. The CDR3 sequence: CASSSTTVLNTEAFF. Written as DNA, the CDR3 is TGTGCCAGCAGTTCCACGACAGTGTTGAACACTGAAGCTTTCTTT.

CDR3 sequence: CASSQSEGLAAGEQYF. In DNA, the CDR3 is TGCGCCAGCAGCCAATCCGAGGGGTTGGCGGCGGGGGAGCAGTACTTC. The chain is built from TRBV4-1 and TRBJ2-7; the D gene is possibly TRBD2 (6 bases). Deletions cut 2 bases from V and 7 bases from J, with 21 bases between. CDR3 size: 16 residues. Germline V lookup: CDR1 MGHRA, CDR2 YSYEKL.

V usage is TRBV6-1 and J usage is TRBJ2-7; weak D call: TRBD1 (6 bases). V dropped 1 base and J dropped 7 bases, with 17 bases sitting between them. Germline V lookup: CDR1 MNHNS, CDR2 SASEGT. CDR3 length: 15 amino acids. The CDR3 region is CASSEDSRGFWEQYF. The CDR3 DNA reads TGTGCCAGCAGTGAAGATTCGAGGGGGTTTTGGGAGCAGTACTTC.

There are a few counts of this clone. CDR3 DNA: TGTGCCAGCAGCCCACAGGAGGGGAACACTGAAGCTTTCTTT. Protein product: CASSPQEGNTEAFF. The chain combines TRBV4-2 with TRBJ1-1; TRBD1 might be the D (5 bases). Germline values: CDR1 LGHNA, CDR2 YNFKEQ. The CDR3 length is 14 residues. Deletions cut 4 bases from V and 1 base from J, with 10 bases between.

V usage is TRBV5-5 and J usage is TRBJ1-1; D remains unclear. The CDR3 loop spans 15 amino acids. V was clipped by 1 base and J by 0 bases, with 10 bases between them. CDR1 and CDR2 (germline): SGHKS, YYEKEE (reference sequence). The CDR3 DNA is TGTGCCAGCAGCTTGCTTCTGAGCCTGAACACTGAAGCTTTCTTT. Its protein is CASSLLLSLNTEAFF.

The V call is TRBV28, the J call TRBJ2-3, with 8 bases matching TRBD2. Germline assignment: CDR1 MDHEN and CDR2 SYDVKM. The CDR3 totals 14 residues. J was trimmed by 2 bases and V by 7 bases; bases with no gene match: 5. The CDR3 DNA reads as TGTGCCAGCAATGGACTAGCCTTCACAGATACGCAGTATTTT. Translated: CASNGLAFTDTQYF.

The chain employs TRBV27 and TRBJ1-5; D possibly corresponds to TRBD1 (6 bases). V was trimmed by 4 bases and J by 7 bases, leaving 14 bases between them. This CDR3 is 14 amino acids long. CDR1 is MNHEY, CDR2 SMNVEV, per germline (reference sequence). The CDR3 DNA sequence: TGTGCCAGCAGTTCGTTAAACAGGGACCAGCCCCAGCATTTT. Translating it yields CASSSLNRDQPQHF.

With regard to this clone: The same CDR3 can be traced to other DNA sequences in this sample. The chain has TRBV11-2 and TRBJ2-7; D is unclear. The CDR3 length is 15 residues. Germline V lookup: CDR1 SGHAT, CDR2 FQNNGV. The V gene lost 1 base and the J gene lost 1 base, with 11 bases spanning the gap. CDR3 bases: TGTGCCAGCAGCTTAGGAACTGGAAGATCCTACGAGCAGTACTTC. Translation: CASSLGTGRSYEQYF. The complete variable domain, with remaining parts taken from reference TRBV11-2 and TRBJ2-7, reads EAGVAQSPRYKIIEKRQSVAFWCNPISGHATLYWYQQILGQGPKLLIQFQNNGVVDDSQLPKDRFSAERLKGVDSTLKIQPAKLEDSAVYLCASSLGTGRSYEQYFGPGTRLTVT.

The V call is TRBV5-1, the J call TRBJ2-7; 7 bases are a match to TRBD1. The V segment lost 5 bases and the J segment 3 bases; nucleotides outside the gene matches: 8. The CDR3 is made up of 14 amino acids. CDR1 SGHRS and CDR2 YFSETQ come from the germline V gene. This chain's CDR3 is CASSDWDSFYEQYF. CDR3 in DNA: TGCGCCAGCAGTGACTGGGACAGCTTCTACGAGCAGTACTTC.

Regarding this clone: Additional DNA sequences in this sample encode the identical CDR3. This sequence joins TRBV28 and TRBJ1-1, with a possible D match to TRBD1 (6 bases). The V end was cut by 2 bases, the J end by 4 bases, with 11 bases between. Germline V gives CDR1 MDHEN, CDR2 SYDVKM. CDR3 length equals 14 residues. In DNA, the CDR3 is TGTGCCAGCAGTTTACGGGGAGGGGGCACTGAAGCTTTCTTT. It specifies CASSLRGGGTEAFF.

V is TRBV27 and J is TRBJ2-2; no clear D. Trimming took 4 bases from V and 6 from J, leaving 12 bases between them. This CDR3 region has 14 residues. CDR1 is MNHEY, CDR2 SMNVEV, per germline (reference sequence). The CDR3 region is CASSWSSGAGELFF. CDR3 DNA sequence: TGTGCCAGCAGTTGGAGTTCAGGTGCCGGGGAGCTGTTTTTT.

This rearrangement joins TRBV28 to TRBJ1-3, with D unclear. Looked up from germline, CDR1 is MDHEN and CDR2 is SYDVKM. The CDR3 has 14 residues. V was cut by 3 bases and J by 4 bases, with 10 bases left in between. CDR3 bases: TGTGCCAGCAGTTTCCGTGGGAGAGGAAACACCATATATTTT. This codes for CASSFRGRGNTIYF. Based on the CDR3 plus reference TRBV28 and TRBJ1-3, the full variable domain is DVKVTQSSRYLVKRTGEKVFLECVQDMDHENMFWYRQDPGLGLRLIYFSYDVKMKEKGDIPEGYSVSREKKERFSLILESASTNQTSMYLCASSFRGRGNTIYFGEGSWLTVV.

The chain employs TRBV7-8 and TRBJ2-2, with 9 bases fitting TRBD1. The CDR3 sequence is 17 residues long. With V trimmed by 5 bases and J by 4 bases, 11 bases remained unmatched. Germline V lookup: CDR1 SGHVS, CDR2 FQNEAQ. CDR3 DNA sequence: TGTGCCAGCAGCCCTATCGTGGGACAGGGCGGCACCGGGGAGCTGTTTTTT. As protein: CASSPIVGQGGTGELFF.

This clone was seen just once. Other nucleotide sequences in the sample specify the same CDR3. J is TRBJ2-7 and V is TRBV27; D remains ambiguous. V lost 2 bases and J lost 2, with 7 bases in between. The germline V gene has CDR1 MNHEY and CDR2 SMNVEV (reference sequence). CDR3 length equals 13 residues. CDR3 nucleotides: TGTGCCAGCAGTTTAGGGGTCACCTACGAGCAGTACTTC. It codes for CASSLGVTYEQYF.

The rearrangement joins TRBV9 to TRBJ1-5, with a weak D call TRBD1 (6 bases). Trimming removed 3 bases at V and 4 bases at J, with 11 bases between. CDR3 size: 14 residues. Germline CDR1 SGDLS, CDR2 YYNGEE. DNA for the CDR3: TGTGCCAGCAGCGAGGGGGGGATTAATCAGCCCCAGCATTTT. Amino acids: CASSEGGINQPQHF.